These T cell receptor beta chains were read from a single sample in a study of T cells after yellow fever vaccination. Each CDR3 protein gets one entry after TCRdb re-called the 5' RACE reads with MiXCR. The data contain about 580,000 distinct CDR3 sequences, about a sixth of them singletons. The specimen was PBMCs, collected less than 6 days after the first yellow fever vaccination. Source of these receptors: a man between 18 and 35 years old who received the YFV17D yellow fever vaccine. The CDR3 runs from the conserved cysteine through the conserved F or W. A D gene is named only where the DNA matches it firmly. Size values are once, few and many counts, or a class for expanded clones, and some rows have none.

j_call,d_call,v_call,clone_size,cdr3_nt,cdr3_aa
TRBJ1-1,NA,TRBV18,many,TGTGCCAGCTCAGACCAGGCGAACACTGAAGCTTTCTTT,CASSDQANTEAFF
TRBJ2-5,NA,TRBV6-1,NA,TGTGCCAGCGGGGTACAGGGAAGATGGGTCGGGGAGACCCAGTACTTC,CASGVQGRWVGETQYF
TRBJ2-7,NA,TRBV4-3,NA,TGCGCCAGCAGCCAAATTCAGGGGGGCTACGAGCAGTACTTC,CASSQIQGGYEQYF
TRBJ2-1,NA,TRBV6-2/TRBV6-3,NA,TGTGCCAGCTTTCCTGAGGGACGGCATTACAATGAGCAGTTCTTC,CASFPEGRHYNEQFF
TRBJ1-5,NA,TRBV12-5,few,TGTGCTAGTGGTTTCCCGAATCAGCCCCAGCATTTT,CASGFPNQPQHF
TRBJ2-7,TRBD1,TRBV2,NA,TGTGCCAGCAGCTCGAATCCGGGACAGGCAACCTACGAGCAGTACTTC,CASSSNPGQATYEQYF
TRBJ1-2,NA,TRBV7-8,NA,TGTGCCAGCAGCTGGGGTGGCAGGAGCTACACCTTC,CASSWGGRSYTF
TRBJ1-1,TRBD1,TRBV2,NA,TGTGCCAGAAGGACAGGGTGGGAGATGAACACTGAAGCTTTCTTT,CARRTGWEMNTEAFF
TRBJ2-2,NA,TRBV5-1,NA,TGCGCCACCTCCCTAGGGACGTTGGCGAACACCGGGGAGCTGTTTTTT,CATSLGTLANTGELFF
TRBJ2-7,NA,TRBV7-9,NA,TGTGCCAGCAGCTCTGGGGTGGCAGGCTCCGAGCAGTACTTC,CASSSGVAGSEQYF
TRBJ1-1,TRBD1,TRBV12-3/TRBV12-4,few,TGTGCCAGCAGTCCCGGGACAGGGAGGAACACTGAAGCTTTCTTT,CASSPGTGRNTEAFF
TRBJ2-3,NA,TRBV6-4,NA,TGTGCCAGCAGTGACTCGAAGGGCAGAACGCAGTATTTT,CASSDSKGRTQYF
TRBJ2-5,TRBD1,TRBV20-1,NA,TGCAGTGCTTTCAAACGGACAGGCCAAGAGACCCAGTACTTC,CSAFKRTGQETQYF
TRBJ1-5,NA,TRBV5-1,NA,TGCGCCAGCAGTTTCTCGGGGGATAGCAATCAGCCCCAGCATTTT,CASSFSGDSNQPQHF
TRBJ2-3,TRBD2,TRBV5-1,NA,TGCGCCAGCACGGGATTTCGGGACTCGGGAGGTACGCAGTATTTT,CASTGFRDSGGTQYF
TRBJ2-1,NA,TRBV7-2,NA,TGTGCCAGCAGCCCCTCACAGGGCTACAATGAGCAGTTCTTC,CASSPSQGYNEQFF
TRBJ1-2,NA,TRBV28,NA,TGTGCCAGCAGTTTATACGGCAAGACAGGCACTTATGGCTACACCTTC,CASSLYGKTGTYGYTF
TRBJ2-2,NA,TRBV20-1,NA,TGCAGTGCCCCGGACTGGAACACCGGGGAGCTGTTTTTT,CSAPDWNTGELFF
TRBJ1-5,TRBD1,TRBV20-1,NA,TGCAGTGCTCAACCCACGGGACAGTTCAATCAGCCCCAGCATTTT,CSAQPTGQFNQPQHF
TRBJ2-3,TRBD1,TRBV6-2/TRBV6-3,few,TGTGCCAGCAGCTTCGGACAGGGGTCGGCCACAGATACGCAGTATTTT,CASSFGQGSATDTQYF
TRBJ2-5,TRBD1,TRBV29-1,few,TGCAGCGCCAATCCCGGACAGGGAGAGACCCAGTACTTC,CSANPGQGETQYF
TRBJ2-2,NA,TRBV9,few,TGTGCCAGCAGCGTAGTGTTGACTGGCGGGGAGCTGTTTTTT,CASSVVLTGGELFF
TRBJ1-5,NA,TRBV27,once,TGTGCCAGCAGGGCCGGACAGAGTAGCAATCAGCCCCAGCATTTT,CASRAGQSSNQPQHF
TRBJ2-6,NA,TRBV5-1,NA,TGCGCCAGCAGCTTGTCCAGGGTTGGGGCCAACGTCCTGACTTTC,CASSLSRVGANVLTF
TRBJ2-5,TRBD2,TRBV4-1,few,TGCGCCAGCAGCCCTACCGGGACTAGCGGGGATGAGACCCAGTACTTC,CASSPTGTSGDETQYF
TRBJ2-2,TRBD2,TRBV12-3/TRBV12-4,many,TGTGCCAGCAGTTTCGCGCGGGGGACCGGGGAGCTGTTTTTT,CASSFARGTGELFF
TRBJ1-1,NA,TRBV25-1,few,TGTGCCAGCAGTGAATGGGAGAACACTGAAGCTTTCTTT,CASSEWENTEAFF
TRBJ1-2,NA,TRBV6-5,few,TGTGCCAGCAGCCGACCCCCGGGCTACACCTTC,CASSRPPGYTF
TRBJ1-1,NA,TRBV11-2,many,TGTGCCAGCACCTCGGTGGGGGGGCCGACTGAAGCTTTCTTT,CASTSVGGPTEAFF
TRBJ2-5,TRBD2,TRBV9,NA,TGTGCCAGCAGCGCCCCCGGACTAGGGTTCGAGACCCAGTACTTC,CASSAPGLGFETQYF
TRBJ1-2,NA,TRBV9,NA,TGTGCCAGCAGCGTAGCTTCTAACGGAGATGGCTACACCTTC,CASSVASNGDGYTF
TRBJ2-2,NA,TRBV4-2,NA,TGTGCCAGCAGCCAAGACCGGCAGGGGCACGGGGAGCTGTTTTTT,CASSQDRQGHGELFF
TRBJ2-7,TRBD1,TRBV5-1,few,TGCGCCAGCAGCTTGAGACAGGGTTCCGACGAGCAGTACTTC,CASSLRQGSDEQYF
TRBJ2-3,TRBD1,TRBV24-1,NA,TGTGCCACCAGTGATCCGGGACAGCAGGGCTCAGATACGCAGTATTTT,CATSDPGQQGSDTQYF
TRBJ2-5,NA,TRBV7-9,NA,TGTGCCAGCAGCTTCAACAGGAAAGAGACCCAGTACTTC,CASSFNRKETQYF
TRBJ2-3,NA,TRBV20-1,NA,TGCAGTGCTAGCCTCACAGATACGCAGTATTTT,CSASLTDTQYF
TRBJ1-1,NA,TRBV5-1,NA,TGCGCCAGCAGCCCCGCGGACAGAATCACTGAAGCTTTCTTT,CASSPADRITEAFF
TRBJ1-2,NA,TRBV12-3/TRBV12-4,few,TGTGCCAGCATCGACTCGGGGGGCGCAAACTATGGCTACACCTTC,CASIDSGGANYGYTF
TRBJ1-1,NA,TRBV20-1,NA,TGCAGTGCTAGATCAGGGCTGGACACTGAAGCTTTCTTT,CSARSGLDTEAFF
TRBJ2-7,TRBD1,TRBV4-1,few,TGCGCCAGCAGCCAAGGGGGACAGGGCCCCTACGAGCAGTACTTC,CASSQGGQGPYEQYF
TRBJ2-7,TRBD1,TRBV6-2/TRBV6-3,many,TGTGCCAGCAGGAAACTGGCGAGTAGGGACAGGGCCTACGAGCAGTACTTC,CASRKLASRDRAYEQYF
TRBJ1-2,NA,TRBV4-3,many,TGCGCCAGCAGCCCCAAACAGGTCGGCTATGGCTACACCTTC,CASSPKQVGYGYTF
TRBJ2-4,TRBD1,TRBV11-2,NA,TGTGCCAGCAGCTCAGGGGGCGAAAACATTCAGTACTTC,CASSSGGENIQYF
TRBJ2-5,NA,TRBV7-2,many,TGTGCCAGCAGCCCCAGCAGGATTCAAGAGACCCAGTACTTC,CASSPSRIQETQYF
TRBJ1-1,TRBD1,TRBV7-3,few,TGTGCCAGCAGCTTCGGACAGGTTAAAGCTTTCTTT,CASSFGQVKAFF
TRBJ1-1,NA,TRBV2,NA,TGTGCCAGCAGACCAACTCCAGGGATAGGCGCTTTCTTT,CASRPTPGIGAFF
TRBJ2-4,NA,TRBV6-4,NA,TGTGCCAGCAGTGACGGGGGAGATGGTAGCATTCAGTACTTC,CASSDGGDGSIQYF
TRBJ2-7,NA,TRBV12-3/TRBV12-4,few,TGTGCCAGCAGTTTACGGGGTTCCCACTCCTACGAGCAGTACTTC,CASSLRGSHSYEQYF
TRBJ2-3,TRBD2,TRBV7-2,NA,TGTGCCAGCAGCTTAGCTAGCGGGGGGGCCCAAGATACGCAGTATTTT,CASSLASGGAQDTQYF
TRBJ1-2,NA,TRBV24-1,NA,TGTGCCACCAGTGATTCCTGGGTGGACTATGGCTACACCTTC,CATSDSWVDYGYTF
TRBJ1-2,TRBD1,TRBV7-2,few,TGTGCCAGCAGCTTAACTCAGACAGGGGACTATGGCTACACCTTC,CASSLTQTGDYGYTF